This T cell receptor (beta chain) was sequenced during a study of OX40 agonist ivuxolimab in advanced cancers. Study-level findings and limits: The antigens recognized by the expanded peripheral T cells, that is their antigen specificity, were not determined.

Per germline, CDR1 SGHTS and CDR2 YDEGEE. This CDR3 spans 15 amino acids. V lost 0 bases, J lost 0 bases, and 6 bases lay in between. To note about this clone: What it binds is unknown.

The method was immunoSEQ multiplex PCR; TCRdb's version includes in-frame clones alone and lacks a portion of them. The sample includes 40,000 to 50,000 clones, around nine tenths seen only once; the top ten take over 50%. The source was CD4+ or CD8+ T cells sorted from blood, collected in a trial of the OX40 agonist ivuxolimab. This clonotype originated in an adult with an advanced solid tumor such as melanoma, head and neck, liver or kidney cancer. The J gene is TRBJ2-2, the V gene TRBV5-8; D not resolved. The CDR3 sequence: CASSLAVSNTGELFF. CDR3 bases: TGTGCCAGCAGCTTGGCTGTCTCGAACACCGGGGAGCTGTTTTTT.